These T cell receptor beta chains were read from a single sample in a study of blood T cell repertoires in COVID-19. Sequencing was performed with immunoSEQ multiplex PCR; in TCRdb, only in-frame clones are kept and a portion is missing. The data contain approximately 250,000 clones, roughly 85% of them singletons. The specimen sequenced was peripheral blood. These receptors were collected from a man aged 45 to 65 with COVID-19, enrolled during active disease. Each CDR3 is given with its conserved first and last residue. Fields, in order: CDR3 protein, CDR3 DNA, J gene, V gene, D gene, clone size. D genes are given only for firm matches. Some rows mark clone size as missing; the rest say once, few, many or name a class of expanded clone.

CDR3aa: CASSAFVAEQFF; CDR3nt: TGTGCCAGTAGTGCTTTCGTGGCTGAGCAGTTCTTC; j_gene: TRBJ2-1; v_gene: TRBV19; d_gene: NA; abundance: few
CDR3aa: CASSFYGQGANYGYTF; CDR3nt: TGTGCCAGCAGCTTTTACGGACAGGGGGCAAACTATGGCTACACCTTC; j_gene: TRBJ1-2; v_gene: TRBV9; d_gene: TRBD1; abundance: NA
CDR3aa: CASSSGNSGNTIYF; CDR3nt: TGCGCCAGCAGCTCCGGGAACTCTGGAAACACCATATATTTT; j_gene: TRBJ1-3; v_gene: TRBV5-1; d_gene: NA; abundance: NA
CDR3aa: CASSFGRQGNTGELFF; CDR3nt: TGTGCCAGCAGTTTCGGGAGACAGGGAAACACCGGGGAGCTGTTTTTT; j_gene: TRBJ2-2; v_gene: TRBV27; d_gene: NA; abundance: NA
CDR3aa: CAISSGSYTGELFF; CDR3nt: TGTGCCATCAGCTCCGGGTCGTACACCGGGGAGCTGTTTTTT; j_gene: TRBJ2-2; v_gene: TRBV10-3; d_gene: NA; abundance: NA
CDR3aa: CASGLGATEAFF; CDR3nt: TGTGCCAGCGGTCTGGGGGCCACTGAAGCTTTCTTT; j_gene: TRBJ1-1; v_gene: TRBV7-9; d_gene: NA; abundance: once
CDR3aa: CASSGLIGELFF; CDR3nt: TGTGCCAGCAGCGGACTCATCGGGGAGCTGTTTTTT; j_gene: TRBJ2-2; v_gene: TRBV12-3/TRBV12-4; d_gene: NA; abundance: NA
CDR3aa: CASSQIEEAGYGYTF; CDR3nt: TGTGCCAGCAGCCAAATCGAGGAAGCTGGCTATGGCTACACCTTC; j_gene: TRBJ1-2; v_gene: TRBV3-1/TRBV3-2; d_gene: NA; abundance: NA
CDR3aa: CASSPLVSGNTIYF; CDR3nt: TGCGCCAGCAGCCCCCTAGTTTCTGGAAACACCATATATTTT; j_gene: TRBJ1-3; v_gene: TRBV4-1; d_gene: NA; abundance: once
CDR3aa: CASSYDKGPYEQYF; CDR3nt: TGTGCCAGCAGTTACGATAAGGGGCCCTACGAGCAGTACTTC; j_gene: TRBJ2-7; v_gene: TRBV6-5; d_gene: NA; abundance: NA
CDR3aa: CATSSPGSYRYEQYF; CDR3nt: TGTGCCACCAGCAGCCCAGGCAGTTACAGGTACGAGCAGTACTTC; j_gene: TRBJ2-7; v_gene: TRBV15; d_gene: NA; abundance: NA
CDR3aa: CASSPAGSQETQYF; CDR3nt: TGTGCCAGCAGCCCTGCAGGGTCCCAAGAGACCCAGTACTTC; j_gene: TRBJ2-5; v_gene: TRBV7-3; d_gene: NA; abundance: NA
CDR3aa: CASSATPTSSYNEQFF; CDR3nt: TGTGCTAGCAGCGCCACCCCGACAAGCTCCTACAATGAGCAGTTCTTC; j_gene: TRBJ2-1; v_gene: TRBV7-7; d_gene: NA; abundance: NA
CDR3aa: CASSPETGKGNTIYF; CDR3nt: TGCGCCAGCAGCCCAGAAACAGGGAAAGGAAACACCATATATTTT; j_gene: TRBJ1-3; v_gene: TRBV5-1; d_gene: NA; abundance: NA
CDR3aa: CASSPSGGTASYEQYF; CDR3nt: TGTGCCAGCAGCCCGAGCGGTGGGACAGCCTCCTACGAGCAGTACTTC; j_gene: TRBJ2-7; v_gene: TRBV5-4; d_gene: TRBD1; abundance: NA
CDR3aa: CASSSQRGHYGYTF; CDR3nt: TGTGCCAGCAGTTCCCAGCGGGGGCACTATGGCTACACCTTC; j_gene: TRBJ1-2; v_gene: TRBV28; d_gene: NA; abundance: NA
CDR3aa: CASSGTSGGADTQYF; CDR3nt: TGTGCCAGCAGCGGGACTAGCGGGGGGGCAGATACGCAGTATTTT; j_gene: TRBJ2-3; v_gene: TRBV9; d_gene: TRBD2; abundance: NA
CDR3aa: CASSSGQRLNEKLFF; CDR3nt: TGTGCCAGCAGTTCGGGACAGCGGCTTAATGAAAAACTGTTTTTT; j_gene: TRBJ1-4; v_gene: TRBV6-5; d_gene: TRBD1; abundance: NA
CDR3aa: CASSRPTVIGGNEQFF; CDR3nt: TGTGCCAGCAGCCGCCCCACGGTGATCGGGGGCAATGAGCAGTTCTTC; j_gene: TRBJ2-1; v_gene: TRBV3-1/TRBV3-2; d_gene: NA; abundance: NA
CDR3aa: CASSLERGTIYF; CDR3nt: TGTGCCAGCAGCTTAGAAAGGGGCACCATATATTTT; j_gene: TRBJ1-3; v_gene: TRBV7-6; d_gene: NA; abundance: NA
CDR3aa: CASSRYQNTEAFF; CDR3nt: TGTGCCAGCAGCCGGTACCAGAACACTGAAGCTTTCTTT; j_gene: TRBJ1-1; v_gene: TRBV11-2; d_gene: NA; abundance: once
CDR3aa: CASSPLSGTQYF; CDR3nt: TGTGCCAGCAGTCCGCTATCCGGTACGCAGTATTTT; j_gene: TRBJ2-3; v_gene: TRBV6-5; d_gene: NA; abundance: once
CDR3aa: CASSLGQGTEKLFF; CDR3nt: TGTGCCAGCAGCTTAGGACAGGGGACTGAAAAACTGTTTTTT; j_gene: TRBJ1-4; v_gene: TRBV5-4; d_gene: TRBD1; abundance: NA
CDR3aa: CASNRQGSNEQYF; CDR3nt: TGTGCCAGCAATCGACAGGGATCCAACGAGCAGTACTTC; j_gene: TRBJ2-7; v_gene: TRBV12-3/TRBV12-4; d_gene: TRBD1; abundance: NA
CDR3aa: CATSDLPTGSNQPQHF; CDR3nt: TGTGCCACCAGTGATTTGCCTACAGGTAGCAATCAGCCCCAGCATTTT; j_gene: TRBJ1-5; v_gene: TRBV24-1; d_gene: NA; abundance: NA
CDR3aa: CASSDRTLMNTEAFF; CDR3nt: TGTGCCAGCAGCGACCGGACACTTATGAACACTGAAGCTTTCTTT; j_gene: TRBJ1-1; v_gene: TRBV6-5; d_gene: NA; abundance: NA
CDR3aa: CASSVATGPNTEAFF; CDR3nt: TGTGCCAGCAGCGTAGCGACAGGACCGAACACTGAAGCTTTCTTT; j_gene: TRBJ1-1; v_gene: TRBV9; d_gene: NA; abundance: NA